The 5 T cell receptor beta chains in this list originate from one sample, sequenced in a study of T cell changes during pregnancy in multiple sclerosis (dated by TCRdb to the late 2010s). Preparation of the library involved the immunoSEQ multiplex PCR assay. In its TCRdb copy, this immuneACCESS table keeps in-frame sequences only and misses some clones. Where compared with another copy, unresolved V genes explain less than half of these, and the others have no known cause. Recorded for this sample are about 40,000 clones; about nine tenths of them occurred a single time. Clones ranked in the top ten supply roughly 0.5% of the sample. The sequencing used CD4+ T cells from peripheral blood mononuclear cells, collected in the second trimester of pregnancy. Receptor source: a female donor in good health, enrolled as a control in a pregnancy study.

This clone appeared a single time. V usage is TRBV4-3 and J usage is TRBJ1-3, with 9 bases that match TRBD1. From germline, CDR1 is LGHNA and CDR2 YSLEER. The CDR3 is 16 amino acids. Trimming cost V 0 bases and J 4 bases; bases outside gene matches: 4. The CDR3 spells CASSQERTGVGNTIYF. In nucleotides, the CDR3 is TGCGCCAGCAGCCAAGAGAGGACAGGGGTCGGAAACACCATATATTTT.

The gene calls are TRBV19 and TRBJ2-1, with D perhaps matching TRBD2 (6 bases). CDR1 and CDR2 from the germline V gene are LNHDA and SQIVND (reference sequence). V lost 1 base to trimming and J lost 4 bases, with 8 bases between them. The CDR3 loop spans 14 amino acids. The CDR3, as DNA: TGTGCCAGTAGTATAGGAGGGACTTACAATGAGCAGTTCTTC. This codes for CASSIGGTYNEQFF.

This rearrangement joins TRBV6-5 to TRBJ2-7; 7 bases are a match to TRBD1. J lost 0 bases, V lost 5 bases, and 7 bases had no gene match. This CDR3 comprises 15 residues. Germline values: CDR1 MNHEY, CDR2 SVGAGI. The CDR3: CASSPRRQGSYEQYF. The CDR3 DNA follows: TGTGCCAGCAGTCCGCGGAGACAGGGCTCCTACGAGCAGTACTTC.

V gene TRBV7-9 combines with J gene TRBJ1-4; 7 bases align to TRBD1. The V segment lost 6 bases and the J segment 3 bases; nucleotides outside the gene matches: 7. The CDR3 covers 15 residues. Germline V gives CDR1 SEHNR, CDR2 FQNEAQ (reference sequence). CDR3 sequence reads: CASSLTGTANEKLFF. The DNA for the CDR3 is TGTGCCAGCAGTTTGACAGGGACGGCTAATGAAAAACTGTTTTTT.

V usage is TRBV18 and J usage is TRBJ2-3, with a tentative D call TRBD2 (5 bases). Looked up from germline, CDR1 is KGHSH and CDR2 is LQKENI. With 4 bases removed from V and 5 bases from J, the gap between germline ends came to 7 bases. This CDR3 contains 12 residues. DNA of the CDR3: TGTGCCAGCTCACTAACTAGAGATACGCAGTATTTT. Translating gives CASSLTRDTQYF. Full variable domain (missing parts from reference TRBV18 and TRBJ2-3): NAGVMQNPRHLVRRRGQEARLRCSPMKGHSHVYWYRQLPEEGLKFMVYLQKENIIDESGMPKERFSAEFPKEGPSILRIQQVVRGDSAAYFCASSLTRDTQYFGPGTRLTVL.